These 18 T cell receptor beta chains share one sample of origin, sequenced in a study of T-cell reconstitution after alpha-beta-depleted transplantation in children. Unique molecular identifiers were incorporated when the TCRbeta library was constructed. Via MiXCR, TCRdb re-called the PCR reads, giving one row per CDR3 protein. The data contain tens of thousands of distinct CDR3 sequences, over 5% of them singletons. The specimen comprised PBMCs, mostly from graft donor cells, sampled 180 days after TCRalphabeta/CD19-depleted stem cell transplant. These receptors all come from a male patient aged 10-17 years who had a stem cell transplant for acute myeloid leukemia, so the T cells may come from the graft donor.

This clonotype is classed as medium-sized. The CDR3 here is CASSLGEISGRTETQYF. The DNA of the CDR3 is TGTGCCAGCAGCTTGGGGGAGATTAGCGGGAGGACGGAGACCCAGTACTTC. The chain links TRBV5-8 to TRBJ2-5; 10 bases align to TRBD2. Per germline, CDR1 SGHTS and CDR2 YDEGEE. With 0 bases clipped from V and 5 bases from J, the junction kept 10 bases outside the gene matches. The CDR3 is made up of 17 amino acids.

This clonotype has at least ten counts. The V and J genes are TRBV2 and TRBJ1-5; 7 bases are a match to TRBD1. V was pared by 7 bases and J by 7 bases, with 13 bases of the junction left unmatched. CDR1 and CDR2 from the germline V gene are SNHLY and FYNNEI. The CDR3 has 15 residues. The CDR3 protein is CASTLTGRGWQPQHF. Here the CDR3 DNA reads TGTGCCAGCACACTTACAGGCAGGGGGTGGCAGCCCCAGCATTTT.

This clonotype has ten or more counts. The rearrangement links TRBV7-9 to TRBJ1-5; possible D gene TRBD1, 5 bases. Deletions cut 2 bases from V and 5 bases from J, with 10 bases between. The V gene's germline CDR1 is SEHNR and CDR2 FQNEAQ (reference sequence). CDR3 length equals 14 residues. The CDR3 sequence: CASSLSGTHQPQHF. The CDR3, as DNA: TGTGCCAGCAGCTTATCAGGGACTCATCAGCCCCAGCATTTT.

By sample share, this clonotype is medium-sized. This rearrangement joins TRBV7-2 to TRBJ2-3; 10 positions match TRBD2. Germline-derived CDR1 and CDR2 are SGHTA and FQGNSA. J gave up 6 bases and V 7 bases, and 10 bases lay outside the gene matches. The CDR3 loop spans 15 amino acids. DNA for the CDR3: TGTGCCAGCACCTATTTAGCGGGAGGAGAGGATACGCAGTATTTT. Translation gives CASTYLAGGEDTQYF.

This clonotype has a count of ten or more. The chain joins TRBV7-2 to TRBJ1-2, with 9 nucleotides matching TRBD1. The germline CDR1 and CDR2 sequences are SGHTA and FQGNSA. The CDR3 sequence is 14 residues long. The ends lost 5 bases at V and 6 bases at J; junction bases unmatched: 7. Here the CDR3 DNA reads TGTGCCAGCAGCGCGGGACAGGGCAGTAATGGCTACACCTTC. This translates into CASSAGQGSNGYTF.

Ten or more counts support this clonotype. The CDR3 loop reads CSAGASYGYTF. The CDR3 nucleotides read TGCAGCGCGGGGGCTAGCTATGGCTACACCTTC. The chain joins TRBV29-1 to TRBJ1-2; possible D gene TRBD1, 6 bases. The germline gives CDR1 SQVTM, CDR2 ANQGSEA. There are 11 residues in the CDR3. V shed 7 bases and J shed 4 bases, with 10 bases lying between them. The variable domain in full, completed from reference TRBV29-1 and TRBJ1-2, reads SAVISQKPSRDICQRGTSLTIQCQVDSQVTMMFWYRQQPGQSLTLIATANQGSEATYESGFVIDKFPISRPNLTFSTLTVSNMSPEDSSIYLCSAGASYGYTFGSGTRLTVV.

The table lists this clonotype with many counts. This sequence joins TRBV29-1 and TRBJ1-2, with 11 bases that match TRBD1. The CDR3 consists of 15 residues. CDR1 is SQVTM, CDR2 ANQGSEA, per germline. J lost 5 bases, V lost 3 bases, and 8 bases had no gene match. The CDR3 spells CSVDDEDRGLYGYTF. As DNA, the CDR3 is TGCAGCGTTGATGACGAGGACAGGGGGCTGTATGGCTACACCTTC.

This clonotype was picked up many times. CDR3 region: CASSFWEGTREYF. The CDR3, as DNA: TGTGCCAGCAGCTTTTGGGAAGGGACGAGGGAGTACTTC. The chain has TRBV5-4 and TRBJ2-7; D is possibly TRBD1 or TRBD2 (5 bases each). The CDR3 contains 13 residues. Trimming took 2 bases from V and 11 from J, leaving 17 bases between them. Germline loops: CDR1 SGHNT, CDR2 YYREEE (reference sequence).

This clonotype has ten or more counts. This chain connects TRBV7-8 to TRBJ2-7; the D is unclear. The germline V gene encodes CDR1 SGHVS and CDR2 FQNEAQ. The CDR3 totals 14 residues. Trimming cost V 5 bases and J 3 bases, with 14 bases left between them. DNA for the CDR3: TGTGCCAGCAGCGCACTCCTAGAGAGCTACGAGCAGTACTTC. It specifies CASSALLESYEQYF.

Only a few counts were recorded for this clonotype. J is TRBJ2-2 and V is TRBV20-1, with D possibly TRBD1 on 6 matching bases. Germline V gives CDR1 DFQATT, CDR2 SNEGSKA (reference sequence). V shed 1 base and J shed 2 bases, with 11 bases lying between them. The CDR3 runs to 15 residues. CDR3 in amino acids: CSARVPGANTGELFF. CDR3 bases: TGCAGTGCTAGAGTGCCAGGGGCTAACACCGGGGAGCTGTTTTTT.

This clonotype occurred many times. V gene TRBV9 combines with J gene TRBJ1-1, with 9 bases lining up with TRBD1. Germline V lookup: CDR1 SGDLS, CDR2 YYNGEE. There are 13 residues in the CDR3. V lost 3 bases, J lost 5 bases, and 2 bases stayed unmatched. The CDR3 loop is CASSETGGTEAFF. The CDR3 coding sequence is TGTGCCAGCAGCGAGACAGGGGGGACTGAAGCTTTCTTT.

This clonotype was counted at least ten times. The chain couples TRBV5-1 to TRBJ1-1, with unresolved D. Germline values: CDR1 SGHRS, CDR2 YFSETQ. The CDR3 contains 14 residues. V dropped 4 bases and J dropped 0 bases, with 10 bases sitting between them. This chain's CDR3 is CASSGSEMNTEAFF. DNA of the CDR3: TGCGCCAGCAGCGGGTCCGAAATGAACACTGAAGCTTTCTTT.

This clonotype was found many times. In nucleotides, the CDR3 is TGCAGCGTTGACAACTACACCTTC. Its translation is CSVDNYTF. The chain combines TRBV29-1 with TRBJ1-2; D unresolved. V was trimmed by 3 bases and J by 10 bases, leaving 3 bases between them. Germline loops: CDR1 SQVTM, CDR2 ANQGSEA. The CDR3 sequence is 8 residues long.

This clonotype was counted at least ten times. V is TRBV28 and J is TRBJ2-4; D call uncertain. Germline loops: CDR1 MDHEN, CDR2 SYDVKM. The CDR3 is 14 amino acids. Trimming took 7 bases from V and 3 from J, leaving 13 bases between them. The CDR3 region has the DNA TGTGCCAGCATAGAAGCTCGAGGCAAAAACATTCAGTACTTC. This encodes CASIEARGKNIQYF.

This rearrangement joins TRBV12-3 or TRBV12-4 to TRBJ2-1; 14 positions agree with TRBD2. The CDR3 totals 18 residues. CDR3 DNA sequence: TGTACCTGCAAGACCGGGACTAGCGGGAGCCGTTCCTACAATGAGCAGTTCTTC. This sequence encodes CTCKTGTSGSRSYNEQFF.

This clonotype was counted at least ten times. CDR3 in amino acids: CASSPSRQGVDEQYF. In DNA, the CDR3 is TGTGCCAGCTCACCATCCCGGCAGGGGGTCGACGAGCAGTACTTC. The gene calls are TRBV18 and TRBJ2-7, with 7 bases matching TRBD1. Germline assignment: CDR1 KGHSH and CDR2 LQKENI. With V trimmed by 2 bases and J by 5 bases, 9 bases remained unmatched. CDR3 length: 15 amino acids.

This clonotype was seen ten or more times. This chain joins TRBV20-1 and TRBJ2-3; no firm D call. Trimming took off 6 bases at V and 0 bases at J, with 13 bases between the two ends. This CDR3 contains 14 residues. Per germline, CDR1 DFQATT and CDR2 SNEGSKA (reference sequence). DNA for the CDR3: TGCAGTGCCGACCCAGGCGGAAGCACAGATACGCAGTATTTT. Its translation is CSADPGGSTDTQYF.

This clonotype was seen at least ten times. The gene calls are TRBV20-1 and TRBJ2-3; maybe TRBD1 (6 bases). Germline lookup yields CDR1 DFQATT and CDR2 SNEGSKA (reference sequence). V lost 6 bases and J 2 bases, leaving 15 bases between the germline ends. This CDR3 comprises 14 residues. The CDR3 loop is CSAPLTGFTDTQYF. In DNA form, the CDR3 reads TGCAGTGCGCCTCTGACAGGCTTCACAGATACGCAGTATTTT.